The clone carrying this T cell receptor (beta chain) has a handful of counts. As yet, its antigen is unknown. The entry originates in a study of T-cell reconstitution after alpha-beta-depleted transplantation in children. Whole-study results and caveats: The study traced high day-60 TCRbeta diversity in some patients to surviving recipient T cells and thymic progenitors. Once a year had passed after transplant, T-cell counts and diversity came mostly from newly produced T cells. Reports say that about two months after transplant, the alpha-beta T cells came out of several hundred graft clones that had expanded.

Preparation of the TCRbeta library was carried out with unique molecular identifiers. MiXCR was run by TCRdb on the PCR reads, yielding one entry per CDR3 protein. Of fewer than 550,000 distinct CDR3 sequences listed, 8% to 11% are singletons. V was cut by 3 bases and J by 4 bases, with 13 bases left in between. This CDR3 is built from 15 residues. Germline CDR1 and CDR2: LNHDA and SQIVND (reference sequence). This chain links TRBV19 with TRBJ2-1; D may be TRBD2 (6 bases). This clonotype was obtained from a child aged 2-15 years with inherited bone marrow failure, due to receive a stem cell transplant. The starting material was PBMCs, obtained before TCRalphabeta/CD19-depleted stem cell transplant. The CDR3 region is CASSMGGVGYNEQFF. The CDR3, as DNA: TGTGCCAGTAGTATGGGGGGAGTGGGGTACAATGAGCAGTTCTTC. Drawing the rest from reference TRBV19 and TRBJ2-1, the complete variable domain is DGGITQSPKYLFRKEGQNVTLSCEQNLNHDAMYWYRQDPGQGLRLIYYSQIVNDFQKGDIAEGYSVSREKKESFPLTVTSAQKNPTAFYLCASSMGGVGYNEQFFGPGTRLTVL.